This T cell receptor beta chain was documented in a study of T cells in Graves' hyperthyroidism and ophthalmopathy. This CDR3 region has 13 residues. Trimming shortened V by 5 bases and J by 3 bases, and 11 bases separated the two germline ends. Germline lookup yields CDR1 SGHVS and CDR2 FNYEAQ. TCR beta CDR3 sequences were amplified from RNA transcripts. Primed by the HTBI set, a first-round RT-PCR was run on the TCR CDR3. TCRdb reprocessed the multiplex PCR reads with MiXCR, giving one entry per CDR3 protein. The sample shows approximately 300,000 distinct CDR3 sequences, approximately 18% of them seen only once. This clonotype appeared many times.

This TCR derives from a man aged 50 to 60 with Graves' ophthalmopathy. The chain links TRBV7-6 to TRBJ2-7; a possible D gene is TRBD1 (6 bases). Sequences were obtained from blood. For the CDR3, the DNA is TGTGCCAGCAGCCTCGGACAGTACTACGAGCAGTACTTC. It translates to CASSLGQYYEQYF.